This T cell receptor (beta chain) was retrieved from a study of cytomegalovirus exposure and HLA in healthy donors (dated by TCRdb to the late 2010s). Notes on the research overall: An earlier analysis of some 600 of the donors reported 276 Gb of sequence data and 117 million unique TCR beta sequences obtained from about 180 million T cells. In addition to the first cohort of approximately 650 subjects, a separate validation cohort of approximately 130 different subjects was used. Several DR-DQ haplotypes were handled as single units for association and clustering, since linkage in the cohort was strong. In a later genetic analysis, genome-wide SNP genotypes for about 55% of the roughly 670 donors were used, and that subset was treated as a discovery cohort. Using immunosequencing, the study profiled T cell repertoires from fewer than 850 subjects and related those repertoires to cytomegalovirus serostatus. All discovery cohort repertoires had been generated using a single sequencing platform. Donor age, sex, ethnicity and CMV serostatus were collected together with the repertoire data. The study was designed to test whether signatures of past pathogen exposure could be identified by cataloging public T cell receptors. The number of donors typed differed by locus, with about 629-630 for A, B, C, DRB1 and DQB1, 522 for DQA1, 600 to 610 for DPA1, and over 400 for DPB1. Among the roughly 430 genotyped donors, 75% to 90% belonged to the genetic ancestry cluster associated with self-reported Caucasian donors. An earlier analysis of nearly 600 of the donors applied high-throughput TCR beta sequencing to assess whether each TCR beta V gene segment acted as functional or pseudogenic. The later analysis used no new phenotypic data to find candidate immune exposures, relying instead on TCR beta sequences and their occurrence across donors. To predict cytomegalovirus infection status, the study brought together high-throughput TCR immunosequencing, statistical association of individual TCRs with disease status, and machine learning. About 320 gigabases of sequencing data and tens of millions of unique TCR sequences were included in an early release covering around 650 HLA-typed donors. A later analysis re-examined previously published TCR beta repertoires from about 670 donors and added high-resolution HLA genotyping to investigate patterns of TCR occurrence. Among around 400 genotyped donors of the cohort, an average of around 240,000 unique TCR beta nucleotide sequences were sequenced per donor, roughly 20% of them non-productive. Both class I and class II loci were covered by HLA typing, at four-digit resolution.

From a lookup of the germline V gene (reference sequence), CDR1 and CDR2 are SGHNT and YYREEE. The CDR3 runs 17 residues from the cysteine to the phenylalanine. This entry keeps only the CDR3 DNA: 51 bases, framed from base 1. Ends trimmed: V by 5 bases, J by 0 bases; bases unmatched to a gene: 9. The paper as a whole reports these results and caveats: A total of 150 or so TCR beta chains were listed by the study as associated with cytomegalovirus. A cluster of highly shared sequence variants was judged likely to represent a technical artifact of the sequencing pipeline. The presence/absence analyses assumed that sequencing depth was roughly uniform across donors, and that assumption may not be true. Most CMV-associated TCR beta chains appeared to be HLA-restricted in a later analysis, and the HLA associations seemed to be driven largely by CMV exposure. The 87-base-pair reads could not distinguish some IMGT-functional V segments, including TRBV6-2 and TRBV6-3, so those segments were excluded. For the cohort, immune exposure information was limited to CMV serostatus. In a later genetic analysis, a missense DCLRE1C variant was associated with V-gene and J-gene trimming of TCR beta chains, and the association was replicated in an independent cohort. The authors suggested that the approach could potentially be generalized to other disease states and immunological phenotypes. In an earlier analysis of roughly 500 of the donors, most TCR beta V segments appeared in productive rearrangements about 87% or about 30% of the time, broadly matching IMGT annotations. A few of the identified cytomegalovirus-associated TCR beta chains were confirmed in vitro to be specific for cytomegalovirus antigens. Linkage disequilibrium might explain the correlated functional status among segregating V segments, but an unknown experimental factor could not be excluded. Because some donors lacked HLA typing at each locus, the association tests relied only on the typed subset. A later analysis reported that several top co-occurrence clusters appeared linked to parvovirus B19, influenza, CMV and Epstein-Barr virus. At a false discovery rate of 0.05, a later analysis linked fewer than 20,000 TCR beta sequences to specific HLA alleles. A further reported finding was that TCR beta sequences accurately predicted the HLA-A and HLA-B alleles for most subjects in the first cohort. In this cohort, only TCR beta chains were sequenced, and detectable features were limited by the absence of alpha or paired-chain data. Strong co-occurrence of HLA alleles, especially DR and DQ, made assigning TCR associations to individual alleles difficult. In both the original and validation cohorts, the classifier was reported to diagnose cytomegalovirus status with high specificity and sensitivity. Most TCR sequences were seen in very few donors, while some public TCRs were found in many individuals. Because counts were too low, fewer than 20 rarely observed V segments, including chromosome 9 orphons, were excluded from the earlier analysis of around 640 of the donors. In a later analysis, HLA-associated TCR beta chains showed more clonal expansion and lower generation probabilities than non-associated chains that were equally common. A later analysis found that TCR association rates varied across HLA loci, with DRB1 alleles showing the most associated TCRs and HLA-C alleles the fewest. Compared with the 666-donor mean, donors in an Asian-associated ancestry cluster had fewer N-insertions in productive TCRs, according to a later genetic analysis.

The method was the immunoSEQ multiplex PCR assay. For the multiplex PCR, a mixture combining 60 forward primers for TCR Vbeta segments and 13 reverse primers for TCR Jbeta segments was used. The CDR3 region of rearranged TCR beta genes was amplified from genomic DNA by a multiplex PCR assay. On the Illumina HiSeq System, the amplified TCR beta libraries were sequenced as 87-base-pair reads. Turning to the authors' computational methods: Across the roughly 700 repertoires, a later analysis counted tens of millions of unique TCR beta chains, around 11 million of which were shared by at least two donors. To remove PCR and sequencing errors, raw reads were error-corrected and collapsed into unique sequences using a nearest-neighbor algorithm that merged closely related sequences. Alignment of CDR3 sequences to IMGT reference sequences was used to assign V, D and J gene segments. For a sequence to be retained, a match of at least six nucleotides was required to both a V gene segment and a J gene segment. A rearrangement counted as productive if the CDR3 had no stop codons and remained in frame with V and J, and every other rearrangement counted as non-productive. CDR3 was defined according to IMGT convention as the region running from the second conserved V-encoded cysteine to the conserved J-encoded phenylalanine. Sequences without an unambiguous match to a single V gene segment were excluded from the earlier analysis of 450 to 750 of the donors. In an earlier analysis of several hundred of the donors, a V segment was called functional when productive rearrangements were above 56.7%, and segregating when the standard deviation between donors exceeded 5%. To diagnose cytomegalovirus status from the catalog of TCR beta chain sequences, a statistical classification framework was built. In a later analysis, V and J genes were assigned by comparing TCR nucleotide sequences against IMGT/GENE-DB human TR gene sequences. The TCRdist pipeline was used in a later analysis to assign CDR3 sequences and most-parsimonious VDJ recombination scenarios. In a later analysis, each TCR beta chain was defined by its CDR3 amino acid sequence together with its V-gene family, and reads without a unique V-gene family were excluded. As a way to deal with suspected cross-contamination and a sequencing artifact, a later analysis dropped 500 to 700 nucleotide sequences that were highly shared and had low generation probability. For each public chain, a later analysis derived a clonal expansion index from normalized ranks of inferred template counts within each repertoire. In a later analysis, generation probabilities were computed using a VDJ recombination model fitted to out-of-frame rearrangements, and the results were checked against IGoR. A later analysis scored TCR-TCR, TCR-HLA and TCR-CMV co-occurrence with hypergeometric tests, applying a repertoire-size bias correction to TCR pairs. A later analysis estimated false discovery rates by permuting HLA or CMV assignments 20 times. In a later analysis, co-occurring TCRs were grouped with DBSCAN, and TCRdist sequence similarity was added when clustering was performed within HLA-allele-positive subsets. For co-occurrence clustering, repertoires with fewer than 30,000 or more than 120,000 public chains were excluded, along with five repertoires with anomalous nucleotide sharing. In its TCRdb copy, this immuneACCESS table keeps in-frame sequences only and misses some clones. Where compared with another copy, unresolved V genes explain less than half of these, and the others have no known cause. V, J and clone size are taken as reported in that table, and D and trimming were inferred from the DNA itself. This sample holds 150,000 to 200,000 clones; about 80% were observed only once. Roughly 13% of the sample is in the top ten clones.

In total, more than 500 healthy bone marrow donors made up the cohort. At the time of sampling, all cohort members were nominally healthy, though unrecorded immune exposures were likely present. The donor tested CMV seropositive and was one of the 289 seropositive cohort members. A peripheral blood sample was collected from each donor, and TCR beta sequencing was performed on peripheral blood mononuclear cells. Genomic DNA extraction from the blood cell samples was performed with the Qiagen DNeasy Blood Extraction Kit. On this clone: It has no known antigen specificity. Base quality data are lacking; no much larger clone is found one base away.

Sequenced sample: PBMCs. The TCR was taken from a man aged 50-60 years in good health and CMV-seropositive. The rearrangement combines TRBV5-4 with TRBJ2-2, with TRBD1 matching 8 junction bases. The nucleotides are TGTGCCAGCAGTCCGGACAGGGTTCGGGCGAACACCGGGGAGCTGTTTTTT. Translation gives CASSPDRVRANTGELFF.